The 3 T cell receptor beta chains below were found in one sample sequenced in a study of stem cell transplantation in POMP-related autoinflammatory disease. Study-wide findings and caveats: In patients with PRAID, every analyzed T-cell subset tended to show lower diversity and higher clonality. In PRAID patients, the number of distinct TRB V-J gene pairings was restricted.

Generated by immunoSEQ multiplex PCR, the TCRdb table keeps only in-frame clones and is missing some. This sample yields 8,500 to 14,000 clones, of which approximately 86% are seen a single time; around 50% belongs to the top ten. The antigens of these receptors remain unknown. Sequencing used CD8+ T cells from PBMCs, obtained before stem cell transplantation. These receptors originate from a human donor with POMP-related autoinflammation and immune dysregulation (PRAID).

The rearrangement links TRBV27 to TRBJ2-7; 9 bases match TRBD1. The V gene end was trimmed by 4 bases and the J gene end by 3 bases; junction bases not matched to a gene: 25. Germline V gene lookup returns CDR1 MNHEY and CDR2 SMNVEV (reference sequence). There are 21 residues in the CDR3. CDR3 sequence reads: CASSSFPSRDRDPGWVYEQYF. The CDR3 DNA sequence: TGTGCCAGCAGTTCCTTCCCCTCCCGGGACAGGGACCCCGGATGGGTCTACGAGCAGTACTTC.

The chain employs TRBV27 and TRBJ1-2; D is uncertain. The V gene lost 2 bases and the J gene lost 0 bases, with 16 bases spanning the gap. The CDR3 is made up of 17 amino acids. Germline CDR1 is MNHEY and CDR2 is SMNVEV (reference sequence). The CDR3 loop is CASSLRQILRTNYGYTF. CDR3 nucleotide sequence: TGTGCCAGCAGTTTACGGCAGATCTTAAGAACTAACTATGGCTACACCTTC.

The V gene is TRBV27, the J gene TRBJ1-1; no reliable D call. Per germline, CDR1 MNHEY and CDR2 SMNVEV (reference sequence). The CDR3 is made up of 14 amino acids. The ends were cut back, 0 bases at V and 1 base at J, with 6 bases in the middle. The CDR3 DNA reads TGTGCCAGCAGTTTATCAAGGAGGAACACTGAAGCTTTCTTT. This encodes CASSLSRRNTEAFF.